Listed here is a single TCR beta chain. This sample is drawn from a study of blood T cell repertoires in COVID-19. Germline lookup yields CDR1 SGHRS and CDR2 YFSETQ. The CDR3 contains 18 residues. Trimming took 3 bases from V and 0 from J; bases not matched to a gene: 13. The repertoire was sequenced with immunoSEQ multiplex PCR; TCRdb's copy has only in-frame clones and lacks some. This table has approximately 100,000 clones, approximately 89% appearing once. Sequencing was performed on peripheral blood. V is TRBV5-1 and J is TRBJ1-1, with TRBD1 identical over 8 bases. The clonotype comes from a man aged 55 to 70 with acute or convalescent COVID-19. CDR3 amino acids: CASSSRPGTGMMNTEAFF. DNA of the CDR3: TGCGCCAGCAGCTCGCGTCCCGGGACAGGAATGATGAACACTGAAGCTTTCTTT.